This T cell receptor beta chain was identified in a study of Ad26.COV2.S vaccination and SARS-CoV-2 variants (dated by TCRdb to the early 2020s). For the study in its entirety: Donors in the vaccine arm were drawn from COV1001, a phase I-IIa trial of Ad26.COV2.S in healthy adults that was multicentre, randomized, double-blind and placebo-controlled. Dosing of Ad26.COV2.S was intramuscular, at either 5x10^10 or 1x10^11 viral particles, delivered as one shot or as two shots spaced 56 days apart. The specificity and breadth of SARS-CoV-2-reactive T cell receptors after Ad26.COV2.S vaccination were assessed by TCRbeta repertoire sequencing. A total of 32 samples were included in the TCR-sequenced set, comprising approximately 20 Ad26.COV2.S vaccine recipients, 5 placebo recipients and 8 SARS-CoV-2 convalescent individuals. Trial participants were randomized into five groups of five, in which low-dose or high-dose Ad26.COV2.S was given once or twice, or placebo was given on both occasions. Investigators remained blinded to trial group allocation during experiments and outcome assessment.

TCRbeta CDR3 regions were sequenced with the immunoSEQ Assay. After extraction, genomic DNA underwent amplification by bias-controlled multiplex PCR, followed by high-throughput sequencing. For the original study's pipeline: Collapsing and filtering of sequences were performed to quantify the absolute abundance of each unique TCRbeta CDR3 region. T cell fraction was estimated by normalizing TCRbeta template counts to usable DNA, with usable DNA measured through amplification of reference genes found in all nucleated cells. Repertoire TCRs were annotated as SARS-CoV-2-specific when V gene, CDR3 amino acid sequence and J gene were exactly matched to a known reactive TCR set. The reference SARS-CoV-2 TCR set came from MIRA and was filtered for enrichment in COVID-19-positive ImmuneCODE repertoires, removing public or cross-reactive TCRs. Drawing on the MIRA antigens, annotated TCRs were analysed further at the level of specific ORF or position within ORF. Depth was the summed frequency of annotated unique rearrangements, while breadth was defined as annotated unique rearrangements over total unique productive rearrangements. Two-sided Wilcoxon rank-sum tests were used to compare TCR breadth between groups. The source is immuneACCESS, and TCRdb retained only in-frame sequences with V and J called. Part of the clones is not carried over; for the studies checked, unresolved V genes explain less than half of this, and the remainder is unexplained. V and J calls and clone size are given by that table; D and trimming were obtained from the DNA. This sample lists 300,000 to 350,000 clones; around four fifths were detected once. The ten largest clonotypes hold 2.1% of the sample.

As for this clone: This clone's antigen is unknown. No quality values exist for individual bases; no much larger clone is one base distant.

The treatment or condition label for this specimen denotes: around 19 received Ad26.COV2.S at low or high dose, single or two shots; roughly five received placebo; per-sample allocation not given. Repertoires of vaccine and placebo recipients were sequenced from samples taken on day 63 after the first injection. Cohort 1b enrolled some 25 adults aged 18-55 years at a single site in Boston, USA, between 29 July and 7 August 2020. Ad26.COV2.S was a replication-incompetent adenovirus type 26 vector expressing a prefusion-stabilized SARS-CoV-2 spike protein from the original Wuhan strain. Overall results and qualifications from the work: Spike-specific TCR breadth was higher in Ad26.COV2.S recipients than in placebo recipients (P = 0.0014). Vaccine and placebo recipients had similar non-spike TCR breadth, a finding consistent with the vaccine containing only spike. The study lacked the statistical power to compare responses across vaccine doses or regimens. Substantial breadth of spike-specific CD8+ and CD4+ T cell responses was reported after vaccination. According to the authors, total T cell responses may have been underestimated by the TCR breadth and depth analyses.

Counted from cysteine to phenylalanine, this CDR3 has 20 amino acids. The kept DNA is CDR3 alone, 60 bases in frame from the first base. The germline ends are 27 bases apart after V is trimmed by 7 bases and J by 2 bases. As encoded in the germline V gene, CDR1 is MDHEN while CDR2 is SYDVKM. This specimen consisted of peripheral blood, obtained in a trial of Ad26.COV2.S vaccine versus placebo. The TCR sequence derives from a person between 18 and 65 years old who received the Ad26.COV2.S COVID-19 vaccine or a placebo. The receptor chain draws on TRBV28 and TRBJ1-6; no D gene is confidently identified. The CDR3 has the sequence CASKVVGIKALLTYNSPLHF. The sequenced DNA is TGTGCCAGCAAAGTCGTGGGCATCAAAGCCCTTTTAACCTATAATTCACCCCTCCACTTT.